Listed here are 19 T cell receptor beta chains from one sample, sequenced in a study of blood T cell repertoires in COVID-19. Data came from immunoSEQ multiplex PCR; TCRdb stores just in-frame clones and leaves some out. The sample includes 150,000 to 200,000 clones, around 86% of them seen just once. The sequenced sample was peripheral blood. The receptors here all came from a man aged 60 to 75 with acute or convalescent COVID-19.

About this clone itself: A junction boundary mismatches the germline segment, possibly from a read error. The chain combines TRBV20-1 with TRBJ2-1; 10 nucleotides line up with TRBD1. The CDR3 runs 11 residues. CDR1 is DFQATT, CDR2 SNEGSKA, per germline (reference sequence). Written as DNA, the CDR3 is TGCAGTGCTCGGGGTCGACAGGGGGCGATCTTC. Amino acid sequence: CSARGRQGAIF.

J is TRBJ2-7 and V is TRBV10-3; TRBD2 agrees at 9 bases. The ends lost 0 bases at V and 5 bases at J; junction bases unmatched: 2. There are 14 residues in the CDR3. Germline loops: CDR1 ENHRY, CDR2 SYGVKD. CDR3 residues: CAISESSSGNEQYF. The CDR3 nucleotides read TGTGCCATCAGTGAGTCGTCTAGCGGGAACGAGCAGTACTTC.

V is TRBV6-1 and J is TRBJ1-2, with TRBD1 matching 9 bases. The CDR3 length is 15 residues. Trimming at V came to 2 bases and at J to 3 bases, leaving 4 bases not matched to a gene. Germline V CDR1 and CDR2: MNHNS, SASEGT. The CDR3 sequence is CASSERDRAHYGYTF. The CDR3 DNA reads as TGTGCCAGCAGTGAAAGGGACAGGGCTCACTATGGCTACACCTTC.

J is TRBJ1-3 and V is TRBV19, with D possibly TRBD1 on 5 matching bases. The V end was cut by 5 bases, the J end by 4 bases, with 9 bases between. The CDR3 runs 13 residues. Looked up from germline, CDR1 is LNHDA and CDR2 is SQIVND (reference sequence). CDR3 loop: CASSPDSGNTIYF. The CDR3 nucleotides are TGTGCCAGTAGTCCCGACAGCGGAAACACCATATATTTT.

The genes are TRBV27 and TRBJ1-2; 12 bases match TRBD1. The CDR3 spans 16 residues. Unmatched junction bases numbered 13, after V lost 6 bases and J lost 8 bases. CDR1 and CDR2 (germline): MNHEY, SMNVEV (reference sequence). In DNA, the CDR3 is TGTGCCAGCAGGAGGGACAGGGGGCTGGTTGTGGGCGGCTACACCTTC. Translating it yields CASRRDRGLVVGGYTF.

This chain joins TRBV11-2 and TRBJ2-7, with 8 positions matching TRBD1. Germline CDR1 SGHAT, CDR2 FQNNGV. The CDR3 length is 14 residues. Losses at the gene ends were 5 bases for V and 3 bases for J; bases not matched to a gene: 6. CDR3 sequence: CASSPRTGIYEQYF. CDR3 sequence (DNA): TGTGCCAGCAGCCCTCGGACAGGGATCTACGAGCAGTACTTC.

The rearrangement uses TRBV28 and TRBJ1-1, with TRBD1 matching 7 bases. CDR1 MDHEN and CDR2 SYDVKM come from the germline V gene. The junction had 7 bases not matched to a gene; V was cut back by 6 bases and J by 3 bases. CDR3 length equals 14 residues. The chain's CDR3 is CASRPDRVDTEAFF. DNA for the CDR3: TGTGCCAGCAGGCCCGACAGGGTAGACACTGAAGCTTTCTTT.

The gene calls are TRBV5-5 and TRBJ2-5; D not resolved. Germline V lookup: CDR1 SGHKS, CDR2 YYEKEE (reference sequence). V was cut by 0 bases and J by 4 bases, with 10 bases left in between. This CDR3 has 14 amino acids. The CDR3 is CASSLGSGIETQYF. CDR3 in DNA: TGTGCCAGCAGCTTGGGCTCGGGTATAGAGACCCAGTACTTC. Supplemented by reference TRBV5-5 and TRBJ2-5, the full variable domain reads DAGVTQSPTHLIKTRGQQVTLRCSPISGHKSVSWYQQVLGQGPQFIFQYYEKEERGRGNFPDRFSARQFPNYSSELNVNALLLGDSALYLCASSLGSGIETQYFGPGTRLLVL.

The V call is TRBV28, the J call TRBJ1-3; TRBD1 agrees at 7 bases. V shed 7 bases, J shed 4 bases, and the junction held 19 bases outside the gene matches. CDR3 length equals 18 residues. In germline, CDR1 is MDHEN, CDR2 SYDVKM. CDR3: CASNSPGQALTRGNTIYF. The CDR3 DNA sequence: TGTGCCAGCAACTCACCCGGACAGGCCCTCACGAGGGGAAACACCATATATTTT.

This clone was seen ten or more times. CDR3 residues: CASSPDSPNQPQHF. The CDR3 DNA sequence: TGTGCCAGCAGTCCCGACAGCCCCAATCAGCCCCAGCATTTT. The gene calls are TRBV27 and TRBJ1-5, with D maybe TRBD1 (5 bases). Trimming took off 5 bases at V and 3 bases at J, with 11 bases between the two ends. CDR1 is MNHEY and CDR2 is SMNVEV in the germline V gene (reference sequence). The CDR3 is made up of 14 amino acids.

A few counts support this clone. J is TRBJ2-3 and V is TRBV5-4, with 11 bases matching TRBD2. V shed 7 bases, J shed 4 bases, and the junction held 8 bases outside the gene matches. The germline V gene encodes CDR1 SGHNT and CDR2 YYREEE (reference sequence). This CDR3 comprises 15 residues. CDR3 nucleotides: TGTGCCAGCGGGTTACTAGCGGGAGTGTCAGATACGCAGTATTTT. This codes for CASGLLAGVSDTQYF.

This clone was detected only once. J is TRBJ2-1 and V is TRBV10-3; tentatively, D is TRBD2 (5 bases). Trimming shortened V by 0 bases and J by 4 bases, and 10 bases separated the two germline ends. Germline assignment: CDR1 ENHRY and CDR2 SYGVKD. The CDR3 is 15 residues long. CDR3 protein: CAISESAGPYNEQFF. The CDR3 DNA follows: TGTGCCATCAGTGAGTCGGCGGGCCCTTACAATGAGCAGTTCTTC.

This clone was picked up one time. The J gene is TRBJ2-7, the V gene TRBV19, with TRBD1 identical over 11 bases. V gave up 3 bases and J gave up 6 bases; unmatched junction bases: 7. CDR1 and CDR2 (germline): LNHDA, SQIVND (reference sequence). CDR3 length: 15 residues. CDR3 amino acids: CASSISPGTGGEQYF. The CDR3 DNA reads TGTGCCAGTAGTATCTCCCCCGGGACAGGGGGCGAGCAGTACTTC.

This chain joins TRBV5-1 and TRBJ1-1; 10 bases line up with TRBD1. V dropped 5 bases and J dropped 2; count of bases not matched to a gene: 9. The CDR3 runs to 16 residues. Germline-derived CDR1 and CDR2 are SGHRS and YFSETQ. The CDR3 DNA reads as TGCGCCAGCAGATCGACAGGGGGCTCGGGTAACACTGAAGCTTTCTTT. It is translated as CASRSTGGSGNTEAFF.

The chain combines TRBV30 with TRBJ1-2; no clear D gene. V was shortened by 4 bases and J by 5 bases, with 14 bases between the two germline ends. Germline assignment: CDR1 GTSNPN and CDR2 SVGIG (reference sequence). The CDR3 consists of 13 residues. The CDR3 loop reads CAWMATERYGYTF. The CDR3 DNA is TGTGCCTGGATGGCTACAGAACGATATGGCTACACCTTC.

Turning to this clone: An end of the junction does not agree with germline; a read error may underlie this. This chain joins TRBV15 and TRBJ1-2; D uncertain. Germline V gives CDR1 LNHNV, CDR2 YYDKDF (reference sequence). The CDR3 has 13 amino acids. CDR3 DNA sequence: TGTGCCACCAGCAGAGACCCTCATACTCGGGAGGCCTTC. Its translation is CATSRDPHTREAF.

There are a few counts of this clone. The chain joins TRBV19 to TRBJ1-2, with 8 bases aligning to TRBD1. The germline V gene encodes CDR1 LNHDA and CDR2 SQIVND (reference sequence). V gave up 1 base and J gave up 1 base; unmatched junction bases: 2. This CDR3 has 15 residues. CDR3 sequence: CASSIADRGNYGYTF. The CDR3 nucleotides are TGTGCCAGTAGTATAGCCGACAGGGGTAACTATGGCTACACCTTC.

This clone showed up just a few times. The V gene is TRBV28, the J gene TRBJ1-2; 7 bases line up with TRBD1. Germline V CDR1 and CDR2: MDHEN, SYDVKM. This CDR3 region has 13 residues. Unmatched junction bases numbered 7, after V lost 4 bases and J lost 8 bases. In DNA, the CDR3 is TGTGCCAGCAGTTCTTGGACAGGAGGAGGCTACACCTTC. Translated: CASSSWTGGGYTF.

In this sample, this clone turned up once. This rearrangement joins TRBV5-1 to TRBJ2-2, with 10 bases fitting TRBD1. Losses at the gene ends were 4 bases for V and 1 base for J; bases not matched to a gene: 7. From germline, CDR1 is SGHRS and CDR2 YFSETQ. The CDR3 covers 17 residues. The CDR3 DNA sequence: TGCGCCAGCAGCGACCCCCGGGACAGGGGGAACACCGGGGAGCTGTTTTTT. It encodes CASSDPRDRGNTGELFF.